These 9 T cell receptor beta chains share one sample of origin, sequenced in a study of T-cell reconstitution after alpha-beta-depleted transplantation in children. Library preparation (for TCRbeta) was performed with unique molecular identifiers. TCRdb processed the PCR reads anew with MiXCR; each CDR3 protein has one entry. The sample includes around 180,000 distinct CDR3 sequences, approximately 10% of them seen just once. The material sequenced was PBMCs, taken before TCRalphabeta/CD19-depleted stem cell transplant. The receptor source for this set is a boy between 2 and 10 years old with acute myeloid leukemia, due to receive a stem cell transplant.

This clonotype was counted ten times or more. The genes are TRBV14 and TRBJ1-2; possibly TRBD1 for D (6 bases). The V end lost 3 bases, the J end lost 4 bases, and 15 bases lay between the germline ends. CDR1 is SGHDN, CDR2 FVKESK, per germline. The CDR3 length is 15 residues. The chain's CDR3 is CASSQELTGIYGYTF. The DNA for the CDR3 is TGTGCCAGCAGCCAGGAATTAACAGGGATCTATGGCTACACCTTC.

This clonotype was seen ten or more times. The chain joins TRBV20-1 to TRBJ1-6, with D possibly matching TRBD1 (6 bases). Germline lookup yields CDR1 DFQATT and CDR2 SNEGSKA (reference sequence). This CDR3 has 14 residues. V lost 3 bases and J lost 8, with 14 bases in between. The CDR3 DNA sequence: TGCAGTGCTAGTCAACAGGGAAGATATTCACCCCTCCACTTT. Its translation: CSASQQGRYSPLHF.

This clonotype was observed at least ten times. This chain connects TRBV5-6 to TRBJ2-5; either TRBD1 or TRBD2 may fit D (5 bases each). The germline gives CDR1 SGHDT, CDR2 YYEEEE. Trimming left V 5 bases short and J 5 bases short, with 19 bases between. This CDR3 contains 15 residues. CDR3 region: CASRRGYPALETQYF. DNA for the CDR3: TGTGCCAGCAGGAGGGGTTATCCCGCGCTGGAGACCCAGTACTTC.

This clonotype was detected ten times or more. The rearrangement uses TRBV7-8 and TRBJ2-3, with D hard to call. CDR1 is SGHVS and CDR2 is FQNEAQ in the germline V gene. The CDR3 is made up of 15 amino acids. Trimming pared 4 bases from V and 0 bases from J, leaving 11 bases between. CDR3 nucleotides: TGTGCCAGCAGCTACCCCCGTATTAGCACAGATACGCAGTATTTT. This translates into CASSYPRISTDTQYF. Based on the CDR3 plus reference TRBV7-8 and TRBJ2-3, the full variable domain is GAGVSQSPRYKVAKRGQDVALRCDPISGHVSLFWYQQALGQGPEFLTYFQNEAQLDKSGLPSDRFFAERPEGSVSTLKIQRTQQEDSAVYLCASSYPRISTDTQYFGPGTRLTVL.

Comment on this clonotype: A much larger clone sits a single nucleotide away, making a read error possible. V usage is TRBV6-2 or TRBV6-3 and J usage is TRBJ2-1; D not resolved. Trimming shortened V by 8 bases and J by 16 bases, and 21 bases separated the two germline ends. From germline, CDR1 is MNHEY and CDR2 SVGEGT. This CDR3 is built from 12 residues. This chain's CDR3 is CASGQTPGWSFF. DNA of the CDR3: TGTGCCAGCGGCCAGACTCCAGGTTGGAGTTTCTTC.

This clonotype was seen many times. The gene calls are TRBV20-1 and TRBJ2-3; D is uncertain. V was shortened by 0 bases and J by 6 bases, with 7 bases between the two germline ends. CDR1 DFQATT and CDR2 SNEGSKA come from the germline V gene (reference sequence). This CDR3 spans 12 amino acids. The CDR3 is CSARDLLDTQYF. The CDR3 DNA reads TGCAGTGCTAGAGATCTCCTGGATACGCAGTATTTT.

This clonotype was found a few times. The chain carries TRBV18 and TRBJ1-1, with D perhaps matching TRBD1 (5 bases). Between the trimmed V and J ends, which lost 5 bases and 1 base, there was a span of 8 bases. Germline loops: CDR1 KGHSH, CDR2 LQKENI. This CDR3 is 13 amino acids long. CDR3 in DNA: TGTGCCAGCTCAACAGGACAGAACACTGAAGCTTTCTTT. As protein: CASSTGQNTEAFF.

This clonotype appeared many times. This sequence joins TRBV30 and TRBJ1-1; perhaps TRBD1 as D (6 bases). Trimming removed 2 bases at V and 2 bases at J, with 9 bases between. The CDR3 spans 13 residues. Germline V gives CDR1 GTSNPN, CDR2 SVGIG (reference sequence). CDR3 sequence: CAWSPGHNTEAFF. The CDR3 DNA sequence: TGTGCCTGGAGTCCGGGACACAACACTGAAGCTTTCTTT.

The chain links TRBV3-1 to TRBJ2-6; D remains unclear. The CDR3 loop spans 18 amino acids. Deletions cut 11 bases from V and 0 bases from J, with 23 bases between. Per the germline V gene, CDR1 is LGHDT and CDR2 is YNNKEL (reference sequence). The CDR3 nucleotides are TGTGCCTTCTGTCCCCCGGTCTGGGCCAACTCTGGGGCCAACGTCCTGACTTTC. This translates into CAFCPPVWANSGANVLTF.